A selection of T cell receptor beta chains follows, all from one sample in a study of regulatory T cells in long-lasting Graves disease. TCRdb used MiXCR to reprocess the multiplex PCR reads, holding one entry per CDR3 protein. This table holds about 660,000 distinct CDR3 sequences, about 30% found once. Sequenced material: peripheral blood mononuclear cells (PBMCs), taken when the disease was refractory, from a patient treated with antithyroid drugs. These receptors all stem from a female donor with Graves disease. CDR3s include the opening cysteine and the closing phenylalanine or tryptophan. The D gene is left open where the match is weak. Only part of the rows carry a size: once, few, many, or a class if the clone is expanded.

>TRBD1|TRBJ2-7|.|TRBV5-1
CASSPGTANTEQYF
TGCGCCAGCAGCCCCGGGACAGCGAACACCGAGCAGTACTTC
>TRBD2|TRBJ2-7|.|TRBV3-1
CASSQDFLGREVPEQYF
TGTGCCAGCAGCCAAGACTTCTTAGGGCGGGAGGTACCCGAGCAGTACTTC
>.|TRBJ1-5|many|TRBV28
CASKIARPLMPQHF
TGTGCCAGCAAAATAGCAAGGCCTTTGATGCCCCAGCATTTT
>TRBD1|TRBJ2-7|many|TRBV6-5
CASSYHSGQGAYEQYF
TGTGCCAGCAGTTACCATTCGGGACAGGGGGCTTACGAGCAGTACTTC
>.|TRBJ1-1|few|TRBV12-3/TRBV12-4
CATLGGLNTEAFF
TGTGCCACCCTAGGCGGCTTGAACACTGAAGCTTTCTTT
>TRBD1|TRBJ1-4|few|TRBV7-2
CASSLAGQSNEKLFF
TGTGCCAGCAGCTTAGCGGGACAGTCGAATGAAAAACTGTTTTTT
>.|TRBJ1-1|.|TRBV5-1
CASTQVGPQNTEAFF
TGCGCCAGCACGCAGGTGGGACCACAAAACACTGAAGCTTTCTTT
>.|TRBJ1-2|.|TRBV28
CASSQRHGTNYGYTF
TGTGCCAGCAGTCAACGACACGGGACCAACTATGGCTACACCTTC
>.|TRBJ1-5|.|TRBV19
CASKSYGRGEGQPQHF
TGTGCCAGTAAGTCTTATGGGAGGGGCGAAGGACAGCCCCAGCATTTT
>.|TRBJ1-3|.|TRBV18
CASSSGRDFGNTIYF
TGTGCCAGCTCATCCGGCAGGGACTTTGGAAACACCATATATTTT
>TRBD1|TRBJ1-4|many|TRBV2
CASSPGQSPEKLFF
TGTGCCAGCAGTCCGGGACAGTCCCCTGAAAAACTGTTTTTT
>.|TRBJ1-1|many|TRBV2
CASSDGARTEAFF
TGTGCCAGCAGTGACGGGGCACGTACTGAAGCTTTCTTT
>TRBD1|TRBJ1-1|many|TRBV6-1
CASSDPGQGNTEAFF
TGTGCCAGCAGTGACCCGGGACAGGGGAACACTGAAGCTTTCTTT
>.|TRBJ2-5|many|TRBV10-3
CAISEEGKETQYF
TGTGCCATCAGTGAGGAGGGGAAAGAGACCCAGTACTTC
>.|TRBJ2-7|.|TRBV29-1
CSVEVASYEQYF
TGCAGCGTTGAAGTGGCCTCCTACGAGCAGTACTTC
>.|TRBJ1-1|once|TRBV6-2/TRBV6-3
CASSGRGKQEPEAFF
TGTGCCAGCAGTGGTCGGGGGAAACAGGAACCTGAAGCTTTCTTT
>TRBD1|TRBJ1-5|few|TRBV12-3/TRBV12-4
CASSYMGQGNQPQHF
TGTGCCAGTAGCTACATGGGACAGGGGAATCAGCCCCAGCATTTT
>.|TRBJ2-5|many|TRBV20-1
CSAENGAERETQYF
TGCAGTGCGGAGAATGGGGCGGAGCGGGAGACCCAGTACTTC
>.|TRBJ1-2|few|TRBV7-9
CASSPRRVGGVGNYGYTF
TGTGCCAGCAGCCCTCGGCGGGTCGGAGGGGTGGGGAACTATGGCTACACCTTC
>.|TRBJ1-1|.|TRBV7-2
CASSLRRGATEAFF
TGTGCCAGCAGCTTAAGGCGAGGGGCCACTGAAGCTTTCTTT
>.|TRBJ2-3|.|TRBV12-3/TRBV12-4
CASTLGKGYFTDTQYF
TGTGCCAGCACCCTCGGAAAGGGATACTTCACAGATACGCAGTATTTT
>.|TRBJ2-1|.|TRBV20-1
CSARAGYNEQFF
TGCAGTGCTAGGGCGGGGTACAATGAGCAGTTCTTC
>.|TRBJ2-5|once|TRBV6-2/TRBV6-3
CASRDTYQETQHF
TGTGCCAGCCGGGACACTTACCAAGAGACCCAGCACTTC
>.|TRBJ1-1|many|TRBV28
CASSTRTAEAFF
TGTGCCAGCAGTACCCGGACAGCTGAAGCTTTCTTT
>.|TRBJ1-1|few|TRBV3-1
CASSQRRGMGTEAFF
TGTGCCAGCAGCCAGAGACGGGGGATGGGCACTGAAGCTTTCTTT
>.|TRBJ1-3|few|TRBV30
CAWIRGNTIYF
TGTGCCTGGATCCGGGGAAACACCATATATTTT
>.|TRBJ1-4|.|TRBV4-1
CASSQPRTVRKEKLFF
TGCGCCAGCAGCCAACCCCGGACAGTTCGGAAGGAAAAACTGTTTTTT
>TRBD1|TRBJ1-1|.|TRBV29-1
CSGRTGVGANTEAFF
TGCAGCGGAAGGACAGGGGTCGGCGCGAACACTGAAGCTTTCTTT
>.|TRBJ2-6|.|TRBV15
CATSRDLSGANVLTF
TGTGCCACCAGCAGAGACCTCTCTGGGGCCAACGTCCTGACTTTC
>.|TRBJ1-5|.|TRBV12-3/TRBV12-4
CASSLGPRGAGNHPQHF
TGTGCCAGCAGTTTAGGGCCGAGGGGCGCAGGCAATCACCCCCAGCATTTT
>.|TRBJ1-1|.|TRBV11-1
CASSPYRDGEAFF
TGTGCCAGCAGCCCCTATCGAGACGGTGAAGCTTTCTTT
>.|TRBJ1-2|.|TRBV30
CAWSVVGRRGGYTF
TGTGCCTGGAGTGTAGTTGGACGGAGGGGCGGCTACACCTTC
>TRBD1|TRBJ1-1|many|TRBV11-2
CASSLGAKRTGTTEAFF
TGTGCCAGCAGCTTAGGGGCTAAGCGGACAGGGACCACTGAAGCTTTCTTT
>.|TRBJ1-5|few|TRBV30
CAWSSMMLSNQPQHF
TGTGCCTGGAGCTCCATGATGCTCAGCAATCAGCCCCAGCATTTT
>.|TRBJ2-6|.|TRBV5-1
CASSPGTLASGANVLTF
TGCGCCAGCAGCCCCGGGACACTCGCCTCTGGGGCCAACGTCCTGACTTTC
>TRBD1|TRBJ1-5|many|TRBV28
CAIKPGQGMFVSNQPQHF
TGTGCCATAAAACCGGGACAGGGAATGTTCGTTAGCAATCAGCCCCAGCATTTT
>.|TRBJ1-1|few|TRBV5-6
CASSLLRNPNTEAFF
TGTGCCAGCAGCTTGCTCCGCAATCCGAACACTGAAGCTTTCTTT
>.|TRBJ1-2|few|TRBV18
CASSPAPDFYGYTF
TGTGCCAGCTCACCGGCCCCTGACTTCTATGGCTACACCTTC
>.|TRBJ1-3|few|TRBV28
CASRGMLGNTIYF
TGTGCCAGCCGGGGGATGTTGGGAAACACCATATATTTT
>.|TRBJ2-2|few|TRBV7-9
CASSWGTGELFF
TGTGCCAGCAGCTGGGGGACAGGGGAGCTGTTTTTT
>.|TRBJ1-6|many|TRBV2
CASSVLLLQGRNSPLHF
TGTGCCAGCAGTGTTCTTCTCCTCCAGGGACGTAATTCACCCCTCCACTTT
>.|TRBJ2-7|few|TRBV12-5
CASGLSRAGSYEQYF
TGTGCTAGTGGTTTGTCGAGGGCCGGTTCCTACGAGCAGTACTTC
>TRBD1|TRBJ2-7|few|TRBV10-1
CASSDQQGAFYEQYF
TGCGCCAGCAGTGATCAGCAGGGGGCGTTTTACGAGCAGTACTTC
>.|TRBJ2-5|.|TRBV3-1
CASSQRGSRTGETQYF
TGTGCCAGCAGCCAGAGGGGCTCAAGGACGGGGGAGACCCAGTACTTC
>.|TRBJ2-1|.|TRBV24-1
CATSDSSGIHNEQFF
TGTGCCACCAGTGATTCCTCCGGGATTCACAATGAGCAGTTCTTC
>.|TRBJ1-5|few|TRBV18
CASSPSNAGNQPQHF
TGTGCCAGCTCACCGTCAAACGCAGGCAATCAGCCCCAGCATTTT
>.|TRBJ2-1|.|TRBV29-1
CSAGTFYNEQFF
TGCAGCGCGGGGACTTTTTACAATGAGCAGTTCTTC
>TRBD1|TRBJ1-5|few|TRBV12-3/TRBV12-4
CASRGIYSNQPQHF
TGTGCCTCCAGGGGGATCTATAGCAATCAGCCCCAGCATTTT
>TRBD1|TRBJ2-5|.|TRBV6-5
CASSYRGLRRETQYF
TGTGCCAGCAGTTACAGGGGGCTGAGACGAGAGACCCAGTACTTC
>.|TRBJ1-4|many|TRBV2
CASSVRDTREKLFF
TGTGCCAGCAGTGTACGGGACACGCGAGAAAAACTGTTTTTT
>TRBD1|TRBJ1-1|.|TRBV10-1
CASSVSGTGMNTEAFF
TGCGCCAGCAGTGTCTCCGGGACAGGAATGAACACTGAAGCTTTCTTT
>.|TRBJ2-7|few|TRBV6-1
CASSNRGPTSTYEQYF
TGTGCCAGCAGTAACAGAGGGCCGACATCTACCTACGAGCAGTACTTC
>.|TRBJ2-7|.|TRBV5-1
CAKTGASHYEQYF
TGCGCCAAAACAGGCGCCAGCCACTACGAGCAGTACTTC